This TCR beta chain derives from a study of blood T cell repertoires in COVID-19. On the study more broadly: Samples taken during acute and convalescent COVID-19 were collected in the United States, Italy and Spain.

V was pared by 3 bases and J by 9 bases, with 14 bases between. The CDR3 runs to 14 residues. Germline loops: CDR1 SGHDN, CDR2 FVKESK. The data were produced by immunoSEQ multiplex PCR, yet TCRdb's version contains in-frame clones alone and is incomplete. The sample holds 97,000 or so clones, roughly 90% seen once. Patients of the Seattle cohort, enrolled during active infection, were followed longitudinally. The chain has TRBV14 and TRBJ2-2; tentative D call: TRBD2 (6 bases). Sequenced material: peripheral blood. The sequence derives from a woman aged 45-65 years with COVID-19, enrolled during active disease. The CDR3 spells CASSQGGGQRELFF. Written as DNA, the CDR3 is TGTGCCAGCAGCCAGGGGGGAGGTCAACGGGAGCTGTTTTTT.